The rows below give T cell receptor beta chains drawn from one sample of a study of cytomegalovirus exposure and HLA in healthy donors. Profiled with immunoSEQ multiplex PCR; TCRdb holds only in-frame clones, not every one. The data show 100,000 to 150,000 clones, with 78% seen just once and 3% to 4.5% held by the top ten. Sequencing was performed on PBMCs. The receptor source for this set is a man in his forties or fifties in good health and CMV-seronegative. Each CDR3 is given with its conserved first and last residue. The D gene is left open where the match is weak. A clone size is listed for some rows: how often the clone was seen (once, few, many), or a class if it is expanded.

size,D,J,V,DNA,CDR3
-,-,TRBJ2-7,TRBV18,TGTGCCAGCTCACCACCGAGGGCAGTCGGCGAGCAGTACTTC,CASSPPRAVGEQYF
-,-,TRBJ1-2,TRBV6-5,TGTGCCACCGAGAACTCAGGCTATGGCTACACCTTC,CATENSGYGYTF
-,TRBD1,TRBJ1-2,TRBV15,TGTGCCACCAGCAAGGCGGGACAGCCCACATATGGCTACACCTTC,CATSKAGQPTYGYTF
once,-,TRBJ1-2,TRBV20-1,TGCAGTGCTAGTTTCCGGGAGGACTACACCTTC,CSASFREDYTF
-,TRBD2,TRBJ2-3,TRBV14,TGTGCCAGCGCCGGGACTAGCGGGGCGGTAGGGCAGTATTTT,CASAGTSGAVGQYF
once,TRBD1,TRBJ2-7,TRBV7-3,TGTGCCAGCAGCCTCGGGACAGAACCTTACGAGCAGTACTTC,CASSLGTEPYEQYF
-,-,TRBJ2-7,TRBV27,TGTGCCAGCAGCCTCGAGAGGATTGGCTCCTACGAGCAGTACTTC,CASSLERIGSYEQYF
-,-,TRBJ2-6,TRBV29-1,TGCAGCGTGGGGCAGGGATACTCTGGGGCCAACGTCCTGACTTTC,CSVGQGYSGANVLTF
-,-,TRBJ2-2,TRBV7-3,TGTGCCAGCAGCTTGCGGAGGGGCGCCACCACCGGGGAGCTGTTTTTT,CASSLRRGATTGELFF
-,-,TRBJ2-1,TRBV2,TGTGCCAGCACGAGATACAATGAGCAGTTCTTC,CASTRYNEQFF
-,-,TRBJ2-2,TRBV30,TGTGCCTGGAGTGTCCTGATTAGCCCCCCCGGGGAGCTGTTTTTT,CAWSVLISPPGELFF
-,TRBD2,TRBJ2-1,TRBV9,TGTGCCAGCAGCGTAGCCAGCGGGGGGGCATACAATGAGCAGTTCTTC,CASSVASGGAYNEQFF
-,-,TRBJ2-6,TRBV5-1,TGCGCCAGCAGCACTGGACAGCGAAACTCTGGGGCCAACGTCCTGACTTTC,CASSTGQRNSGANVLTF
-,-,TRBJ2-5,TRBV28,TGTGCCAGCAGGAATCAGGGGCGGCGACAAGAGACCCAGTACTTC,CASRNQGRRQETQYF
-,-,TRBJ1-5,TRBV4-2,TGTGCCAGCAGCCAAGGCAGTAGAGGGTTCAATCAGCCCCAGCATTTT,CASSQGSRGFNQPQHF
once,TRBD2,TRBJ2-3,TRBV19,TGTGCCAGTAGTCGAATCCGGACTAGCGGGGGGCCGAATACGCAGTATTTT,CASSRIRTSGGPNTQYF
-,TRBD2,TRBJ2-3,TRBV29-1,TGCAGCGTTGCCGGGGGGTGGGCAGATACGCAGTATTTT,CSVAGGWADTQYF
once,-,TRBJ2-5,TRBV19,TGTGCCAGTAGTATAGCTGGGGGAGGAGAGACCCAGTACTTC,CASSIAGGGETQYF
-,-,TRBJ2-7,TRBV7-2,TGTGCCAGCAGCGCGACTATACCCTACGAGCAGTACTTC,CASSATIPYEQYF
-,-,TRBJ1-1,TRBV11-2,TGTGCCAGCAGCTCTCCTCGTGGTGGCTCTGAAGCTTTCTTT,CASSSPRGGSEAFF
-,-,TRBJ1-1,TRBV28,TGTGCCAGCAGTTTTCCAGGGGAGTTCACTGAAGCTTTCTTT,CASSFPGEFTEAFF
few,TRBD2,TRBJ2-1,TRBV7-3,TGTGCCAGCAGCGCATCTAGCGGAGAAGAGCAGTTCTTC,CASSASSGEEQFF
-,-,TRBJ2-5,TRBV11-1,TGTGCCAGCAGCTCCCCGCGCGGGCGAGAGACCCAGTACTTC,CASSSPRGRETQYF
once,-,TRBJ1-6,TRBV5-4,TGTGCCAGCAGCTTGGAGGGACTCACGTCAATCAATTCACCCCTCCACTTT,CASSLEGLTSINSPLHF
-,TRBD2,TRBJ2-3,TRBV7-8,TGTGCCAGCAGGTCGCTAGCGGGGGGTCGGTCCACAGATACGCAGTATTTT,CASRSLAGGRSTDTQYF
few,-,TRBJ2-1,TRBV28,TGTGCCAGCAGTTTAGTTTCAGGGTACAATGAGCAGTTCTTC,CASSLVSGYNEQFF
few,TRBD2,TRBJ2-5,TRBV5-8,TGTGCCAGCAGCTTGCGGGGGGGGGCGCAAGAGACCCAGTACTTC,CASSLRGGAQETQYF